Given below is one TCR beta chain in context. One junction end disagrees with the germline gene, perhaps due to a read error. Germline-derived CDR1 and CDR2 are SGHTA and FQGNSA. The CDR3 spans 14 residues. The data were taken from a study of shared clonotypes between healthy human individuals. The method was immunoSEQ multiplex PCR; TCRdb's version includes in-frame clones alone and lacks a portion of them. The sample consists of around 2.3 million clones, approximately 94% of them appearing once. Input material: naive CD4+ T cells sorted from blood. This sample's subset: CD45RA+ positively selected. The rearrangement uses TRBV7-2 and TRBJ2-5; the D gene could be TRBD1 or TRBD2 (5 bases each). The receptor's source is a man aged 18-30 years in good health. CDR3 residues: CASSWGTAQETQYF. CDR3 sequence (DNA): TGTGCCAGTAGCTGGGGGACGGCACAAGAGACCCAGTACTTC.